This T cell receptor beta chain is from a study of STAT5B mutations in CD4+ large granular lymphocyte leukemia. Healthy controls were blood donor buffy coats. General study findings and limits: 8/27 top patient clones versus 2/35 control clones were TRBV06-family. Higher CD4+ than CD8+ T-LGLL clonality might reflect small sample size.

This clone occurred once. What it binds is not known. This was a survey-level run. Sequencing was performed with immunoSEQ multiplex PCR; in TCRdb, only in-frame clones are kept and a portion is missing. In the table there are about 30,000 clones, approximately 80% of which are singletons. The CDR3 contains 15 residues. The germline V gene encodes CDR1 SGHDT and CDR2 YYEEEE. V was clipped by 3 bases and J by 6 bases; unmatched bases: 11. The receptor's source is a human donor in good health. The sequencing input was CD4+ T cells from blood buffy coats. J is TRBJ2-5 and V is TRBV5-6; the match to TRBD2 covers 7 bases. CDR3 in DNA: TGTGCCAGCAGCTCAGGACGCCAGGGAGGGAAGACCCAGTACTTC. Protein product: CASSSGRQGGKTQYF.